This T cell receptor beta chain was profiled in a study of beta chain features in type 1 diabetes. Study results and caveats: cDNA-based sequencing might over-represent cells highly expressing TCR.

This clone occurred a few times. The target antigen is unknown. The sequenced template was cDNA made from the entire isolated RNA. An average near 3.57 million reads came from naive, central memory and regulatory T cell samples. Libraries were prepared by immunoSEQ multiplex PCR; TCRdb keeps only in-frame clonotypes and omits some of them. The sample includes 430,000 or so clones, around 10% of them seen just once. The V end was cut by 2 bases, the J end by 0 bases, with 12 bases between. This CDR3 contains 16 residues. Germline CDR1 reads SGHAT; CDR2 reads FQDESV (reference sequence). There was one heparinised blood draw per donor, averaging roughly 100 mL. CD45RO/CCR7/CD25/CD127/CD95/CD27 staining was used to isolate CD4+ naive, central memory, regulatory and stem cell-like memory cells by sorting.

The sample was naive CD4+ T cells from blood. The chain employs TRBV11-1 and TRBJ2-3; tentatively, D is TRBD1 (6 bases). This TCR was recovered from a woman between 18 and 29 years old in good health. As DNA, the CDR3 is TGTGCCAGCAGCTTATGGGACACCACTAGCACAGATACGCAGTATTTT. Translating it yields CASSLWDTTSTDTQYF.